This T cell receptor beta chain emerged from a study of T cells in Graves' hyperthyroidism and ophthalmopathy. Study-level background: Staff took peripheral blood when the initial diagnosis was made, before any treatment began.

This clonotype was counted a few times. Antigen: not known. PBMCs stemmed from under 11 ml fresh peripheral blood. There were TCR beta CDR3 regions amplified from RNA transcripts. A set of HTBI primers served as the primers for a first-round RT-PCR of the TCR CDR3. In TCRdb, the multiplex PCR reads were re-called with MiXCR into one record per CDR3 protein. The sample lists about 590,000 distinct CDR3 sequences; around a sixth were seen once. CDR1 and CDR2 from the germline V gene are SGHTA and FQGNSA. This CDR3 is built from 14 residues. V was trimmed by 3 bases and J by 6 bases, leaving 15 bases between them. Study-wide results and caveats: Blood also showed most of the thyroid clonotypes that were expanded above 0.001. Classification by a 13 V-J model distinguished ophthalmopathy from stable hyperthyroidism.

J is TRBJ2-7 and V is TRBV7-2, with unresolved D. The receptor's source is a woman aged 25 to 45 with Graves' hyperthyroidism. The sequenced material came from blood. The CDR3 sequence is CASSFGSAESEQYF. CDR3 coding DNA: TGTGCCAGCAGCTTTGGGTCAGCCGAGAGCGAGCAGTACTTC.